The entry that follows covers one TCR beta chain sequence. The data are from a study of blood T cell repertoires in COVID-19. As for the study in general: Acute and convalescent COVID-19 samples came from the United States, Italy and Spain. Nucleic acid was either cDNA or gDNA, and it came from T cells, B-cell-depleted T cells, or PBMCs.

In the original workflow: Reference gene primers were amplified, and this amplification served to estimate nucleated cell counts. TCRdb keeps only in-frame clones here, not all; method: immunoSEQ multiplex PCR. V, J and clone size derive from that table, while D and trimming were established from the DNA sequence. The sample records more than 100,000 clones, over 80% being singletons. Germline V gene lookup returns CDR1 LNHDA and CDR2 SQIVND (reference sequence). The trim removed 4 bases at V and 4 bases at J, leaving 8 bases unmatched. The CDR3 loop spans 16 amino acids. This sequence originates from a man aged 50-59 years with active COVID-19. The specimen sequenced was peripheral blood. V usage is TRBV19 and J usage is TRBJ1-5, with 9 nucleotides matching TRBD1. CDR3 loop: CASSKIQGAGNQPQHF. The CDR3 DNA sequence: TGTGCCAGTAGTAAGATACAGGGGGCAGGGAATCAGCCCCAGCATTTT.